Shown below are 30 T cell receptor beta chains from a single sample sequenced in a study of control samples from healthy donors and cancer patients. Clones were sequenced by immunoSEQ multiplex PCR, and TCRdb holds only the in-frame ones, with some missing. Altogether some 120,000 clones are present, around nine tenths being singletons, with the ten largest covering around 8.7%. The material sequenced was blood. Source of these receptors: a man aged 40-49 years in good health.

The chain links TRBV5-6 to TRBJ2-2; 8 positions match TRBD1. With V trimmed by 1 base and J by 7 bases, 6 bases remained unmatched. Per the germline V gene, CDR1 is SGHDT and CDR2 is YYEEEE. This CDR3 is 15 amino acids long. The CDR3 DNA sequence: TGTGCCAGCAGCTTGTGGGACAGGCTTTACGGGGAGCTGTTTTTT. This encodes CASSLWDRLYGELFF. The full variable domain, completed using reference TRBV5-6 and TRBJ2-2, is DAGVTQSPTHLIKTRGQQVTLRCSPKSGHDTVSWYQQALGQGPQFIFQYYEEEERQRGNFPDRFSGHQFPNYSSELNVNALLLGDSALYLCASSLWDRLYGELFFGEGSRLTVL.

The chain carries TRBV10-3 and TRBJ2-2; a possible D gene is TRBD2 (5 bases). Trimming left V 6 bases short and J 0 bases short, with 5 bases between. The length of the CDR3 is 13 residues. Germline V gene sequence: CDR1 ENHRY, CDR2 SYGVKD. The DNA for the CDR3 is TGTGCCATCAGGGGAGCGAACACCGGGGAGCTGTTTTTT. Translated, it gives CAIRGANTGELFF.

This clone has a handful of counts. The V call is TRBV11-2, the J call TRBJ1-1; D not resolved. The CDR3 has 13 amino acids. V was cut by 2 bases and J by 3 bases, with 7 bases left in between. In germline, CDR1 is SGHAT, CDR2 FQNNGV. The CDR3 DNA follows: TGTGCCAGCAGCTTAACCTTATACACTGAAGCTTTCTTT. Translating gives CASSLTLYTEAFF.

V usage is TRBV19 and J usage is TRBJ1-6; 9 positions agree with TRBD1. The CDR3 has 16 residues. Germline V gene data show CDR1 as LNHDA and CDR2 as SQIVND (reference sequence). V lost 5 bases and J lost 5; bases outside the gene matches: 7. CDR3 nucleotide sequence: TGTGCCAGTAGTTTAAACAGGGGGCCGAATAATTCACCCCTCCACTTT. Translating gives CASSLNRGPNNSPLHF.

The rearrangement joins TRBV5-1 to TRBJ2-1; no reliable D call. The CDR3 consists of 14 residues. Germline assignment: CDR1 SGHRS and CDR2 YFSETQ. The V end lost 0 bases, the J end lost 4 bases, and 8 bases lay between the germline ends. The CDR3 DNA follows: TGCGCCAGCAGCTTGGCCGCCAGGTACAATGAGCAGTTCTTC. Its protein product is CASSLAARYNEQFF.

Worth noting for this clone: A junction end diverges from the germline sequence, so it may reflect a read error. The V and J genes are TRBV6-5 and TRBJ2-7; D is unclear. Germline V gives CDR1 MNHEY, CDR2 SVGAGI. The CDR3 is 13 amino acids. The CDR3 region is CAGSYSRVGEQYF. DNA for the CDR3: TGTGCCGGCAGTTACTCTAGGGTAGGCGAGCAGTACTTC.

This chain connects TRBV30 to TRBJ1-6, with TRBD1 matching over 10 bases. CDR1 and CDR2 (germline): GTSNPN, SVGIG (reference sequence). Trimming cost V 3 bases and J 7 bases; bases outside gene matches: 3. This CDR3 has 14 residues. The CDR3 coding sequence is TGTGCCTGGAGGGACAGGGGGGACAATTCACCCCTCCACTTT. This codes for CAWRDRGDNSPLHF. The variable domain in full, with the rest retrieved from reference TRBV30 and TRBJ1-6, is SQTIHQWPATLVQPVGSPLSLECTVEGTSNPNLYWYRQAAGRGLQLLFYSVGIGQISSEVPQNLSASRPQDRQFILSSKKLLLSDSGFYLCAWRDRGDNSPLHFGNGTRLTVT.

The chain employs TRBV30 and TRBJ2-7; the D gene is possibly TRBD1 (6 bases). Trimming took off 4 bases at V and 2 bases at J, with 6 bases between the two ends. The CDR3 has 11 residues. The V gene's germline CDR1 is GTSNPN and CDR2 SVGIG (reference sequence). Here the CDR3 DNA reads TGTGCCTGGAACAGGGCCTACGAGCAGTACTTC. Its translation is CAWNRAYEQYF.

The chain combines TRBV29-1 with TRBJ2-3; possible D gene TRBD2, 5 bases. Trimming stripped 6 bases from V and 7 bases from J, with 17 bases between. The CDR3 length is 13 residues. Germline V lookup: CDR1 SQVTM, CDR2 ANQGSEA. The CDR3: CSVGLEVGNTQYF. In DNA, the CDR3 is TGCAGCGTCGGGTTGGAGGTGGGCAATACGCAGTATTTT.

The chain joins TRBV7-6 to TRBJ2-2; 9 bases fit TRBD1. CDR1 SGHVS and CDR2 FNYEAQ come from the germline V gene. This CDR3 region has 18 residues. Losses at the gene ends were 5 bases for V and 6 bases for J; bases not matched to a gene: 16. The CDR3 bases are TGTGCCAGCAGCCACACCCGGGACAGGGTCTTTAGGGCCGGGGAGCTGTTTTTT. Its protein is CASSHTRDRVFRAGELFF.

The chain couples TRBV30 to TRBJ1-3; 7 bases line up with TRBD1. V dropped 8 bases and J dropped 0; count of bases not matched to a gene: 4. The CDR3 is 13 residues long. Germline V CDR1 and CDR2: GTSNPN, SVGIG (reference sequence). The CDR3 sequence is CAGTVSSGNTIYF. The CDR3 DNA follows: TGTGCCGGGACAGTGAGCTCTGGAAACACCATATATTTT.

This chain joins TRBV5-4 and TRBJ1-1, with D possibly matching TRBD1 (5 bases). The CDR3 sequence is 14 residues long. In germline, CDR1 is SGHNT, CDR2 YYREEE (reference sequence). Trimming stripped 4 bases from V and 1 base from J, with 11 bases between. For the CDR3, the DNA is TGTGCCAGCAGCGGGGGACGACAGAACACTGAAGCTTTCTTT. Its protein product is CASSGGRQNTEAFF.

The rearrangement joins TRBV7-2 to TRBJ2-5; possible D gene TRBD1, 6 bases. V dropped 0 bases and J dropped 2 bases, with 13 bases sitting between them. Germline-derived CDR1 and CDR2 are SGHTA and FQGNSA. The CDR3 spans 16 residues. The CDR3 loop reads CASSLAGAKLQETQYF. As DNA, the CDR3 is TGTGCCAGCAGCTTAGCGGGGGCTAAATTGCAAGAGACCCAGTACTTC.

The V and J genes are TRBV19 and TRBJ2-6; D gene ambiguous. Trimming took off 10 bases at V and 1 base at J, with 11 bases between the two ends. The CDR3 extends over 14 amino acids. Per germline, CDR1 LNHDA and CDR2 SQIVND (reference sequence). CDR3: CAIRSLSGANVLTF. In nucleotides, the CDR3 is TGTGCCATCCGAAGTTTGTCTGGGGCCAACGTCCTGACTTTC. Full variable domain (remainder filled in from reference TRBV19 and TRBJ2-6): DGGITQSPKYLFRKEGQNVTLSCEQNLNHDAMYWYRQDPGQGLRLIYYSQIVNDFQKGDIAEGYSVSREKKESFPLTVTSAQKNPTAFYLCAIRSLSGANVLTFGAGSRLTVL.

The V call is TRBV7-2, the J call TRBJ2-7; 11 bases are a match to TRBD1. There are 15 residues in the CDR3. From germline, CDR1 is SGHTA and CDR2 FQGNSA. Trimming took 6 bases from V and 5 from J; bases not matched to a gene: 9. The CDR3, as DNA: TGTGCCAGCAGTTCCCTGGACAGGGGGCGCGACGAGCAGTACTTC. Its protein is CASSSLDRGRDEQYF. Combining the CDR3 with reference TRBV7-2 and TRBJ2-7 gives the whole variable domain GAGVSQSPSNKVTEKGKDVELRCDPISGHTALYWYRQSLGQGLEFLIYFQGNSAPDKSGLPSDRFSAERTGGSVSTLTIQRTQQEDSAVYLCASSSLDRGRDEQYFGPGTRLTVT.

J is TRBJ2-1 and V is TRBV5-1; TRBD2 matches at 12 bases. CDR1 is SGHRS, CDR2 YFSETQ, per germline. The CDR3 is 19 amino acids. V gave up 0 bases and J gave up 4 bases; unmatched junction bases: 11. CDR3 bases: TGCGCCAGCAGCTTGGGAGGCCTAGCGGGGGGGCCGTCGTACAATGAGCAGTTCTTC. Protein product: CASSLGGLAGGPSYNEQFF.

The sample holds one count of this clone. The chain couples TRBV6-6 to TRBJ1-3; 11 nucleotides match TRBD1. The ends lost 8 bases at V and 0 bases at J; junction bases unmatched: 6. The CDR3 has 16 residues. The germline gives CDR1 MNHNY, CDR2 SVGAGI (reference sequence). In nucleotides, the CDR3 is TGTGCCAGCCTTTCCGGGACAGGGGGCTCTGGAAACACCATATATTTT. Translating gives CASLSGTGGSGNTIYF.

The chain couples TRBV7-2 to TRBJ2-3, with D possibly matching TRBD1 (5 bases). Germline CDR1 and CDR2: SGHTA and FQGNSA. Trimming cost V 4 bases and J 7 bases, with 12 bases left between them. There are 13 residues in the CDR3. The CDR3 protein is CASSSARANTQYF. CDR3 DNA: TGTGCCAGCAGCTCCGCCAGGGCCAATACGCAGTATTTT.

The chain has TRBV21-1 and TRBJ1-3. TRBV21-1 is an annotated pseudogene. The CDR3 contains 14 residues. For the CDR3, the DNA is TGTGCCAGCAGGGCGGGGTTGGGAGGAAACACCATATATTTT. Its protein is CASRAGLGGNTIYF.

The CDR3 reads CASSVGTGQTSWPLHF. As DNA, the CDR3 is TGTGCCAGCAGCGTAGGGACAGGGCAAACATCCTGGCCCCTCCACTTT. This rearrangement joins TRBV9 to TRBJ1-6; TRBD1 matches 8 bases. Germline V gene lookup returns CDR1 SGDLS and CDR2 YYNGEE. After removal of 0 bases from V and 13 bases from J, the junction contained 12 bases not matched to a gene. CDR3 length equals 16 residues.

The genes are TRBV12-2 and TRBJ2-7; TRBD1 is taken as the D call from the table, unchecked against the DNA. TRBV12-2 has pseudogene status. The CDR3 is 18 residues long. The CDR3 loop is CASRLGQRGQGYSYEQYF. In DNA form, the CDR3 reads TGTGCAAGTCGCTTAGGGCAGCGAGGACAGGGCTACTCCTACGAGCAGTACTTC.

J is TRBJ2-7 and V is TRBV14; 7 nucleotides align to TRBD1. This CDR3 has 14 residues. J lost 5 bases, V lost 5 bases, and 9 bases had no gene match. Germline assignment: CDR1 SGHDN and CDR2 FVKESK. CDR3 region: CASSTGDPSDEQYF. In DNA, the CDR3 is TGTGCCAGCAGCACAGGGGATCCGTCTGACGAGCAGTACTTC. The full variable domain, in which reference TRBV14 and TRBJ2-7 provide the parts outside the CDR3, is EAGVTQFPSHSVIEKGQTVTLRCDPISGHDNLYWYRRVMGKEIKFLLHFVKESKQDESGMPNNRFLAERTGGTYSTLKVQPAELEDSGVYFCASSTGDPSDEQYFGPGTRLTVT.

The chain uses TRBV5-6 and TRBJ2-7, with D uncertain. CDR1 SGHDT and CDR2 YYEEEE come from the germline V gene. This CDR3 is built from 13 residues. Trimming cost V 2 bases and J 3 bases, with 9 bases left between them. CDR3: CASSFAFGYEQYF. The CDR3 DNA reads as TGTGCCAGCAGCTTTGCCTTCGGCTACGAGCAGTACTTC.

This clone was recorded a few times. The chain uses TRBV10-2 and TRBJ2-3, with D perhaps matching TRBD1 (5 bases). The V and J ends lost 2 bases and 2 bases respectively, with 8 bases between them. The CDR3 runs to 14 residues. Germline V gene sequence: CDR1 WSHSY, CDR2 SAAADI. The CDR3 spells CASSEPGNTDTQYF. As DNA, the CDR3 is TGCGCCAGCAGTGAGCCAGGGAACACAGATACGCAGTATTTT.

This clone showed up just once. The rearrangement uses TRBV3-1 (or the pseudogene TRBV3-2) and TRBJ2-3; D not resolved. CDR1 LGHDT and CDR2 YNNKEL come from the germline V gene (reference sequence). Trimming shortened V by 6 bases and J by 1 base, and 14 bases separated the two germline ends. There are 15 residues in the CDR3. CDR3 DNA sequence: TGTGCCAGCAGGGATTTTAGATTGGGCACAGATACGCAGTATTTT. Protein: CASRDFRLGTDTQYF.

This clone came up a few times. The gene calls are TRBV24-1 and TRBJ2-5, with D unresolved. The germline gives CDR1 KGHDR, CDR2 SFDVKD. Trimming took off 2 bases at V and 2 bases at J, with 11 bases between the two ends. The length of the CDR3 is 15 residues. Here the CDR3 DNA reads TGTGCCACCAGTGATTCTTGGACGGGTCAAGAGACCCAGTACTTC. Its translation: CATSDSWTGQETQYF.

The CDR3 nucleotides are TGTGCCAGTAGAGGAAGACAGGGCCTTTATCAGCCCCAGCATTTT. Translated: CASRGRQGLYQPQHF. The chain links TRBV19 to TRBJ1-5, with 7 bases that match TRBD1. Germline V lookup: CDR1 LNHDA, CDR2 SQIVND (reference sequence). V gave up 6 bases and J gave up 5 bases; unmatched junction bases: 10. CDR3 size: 15 residues.

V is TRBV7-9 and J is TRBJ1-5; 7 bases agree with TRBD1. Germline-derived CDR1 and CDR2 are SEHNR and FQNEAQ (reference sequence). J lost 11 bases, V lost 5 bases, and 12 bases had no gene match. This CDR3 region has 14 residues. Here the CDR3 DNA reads TGTGCCAGCAGCCTAGGACAGGCGACCTTGGCCCAGCATTTT. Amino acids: CASSLGQATLAQHF.

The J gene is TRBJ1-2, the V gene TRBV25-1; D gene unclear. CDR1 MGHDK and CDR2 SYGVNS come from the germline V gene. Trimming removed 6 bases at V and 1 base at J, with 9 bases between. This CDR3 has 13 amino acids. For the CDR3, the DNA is TGTGCCAGCAGGTGGCAGATTAACTATGGCTACACCTTC. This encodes CASRWQINYGYTF.

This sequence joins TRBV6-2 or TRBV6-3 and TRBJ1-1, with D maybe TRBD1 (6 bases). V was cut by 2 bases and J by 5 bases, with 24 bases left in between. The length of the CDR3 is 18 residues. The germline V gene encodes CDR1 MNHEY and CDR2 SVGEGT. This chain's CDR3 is CASSYKGGGRSSVTEAFF. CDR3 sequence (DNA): TGTGCCAGCAGTTACAAGGGGGGAGGTAGGTCGTCGGTGACTGAAGCTTTCTTT.